The clone carrying this T cell receptor beta chain was observed a single time. Its antigen is not identified. This sample was included in a study of cytomegalovirus exposure and HLA in healthy donors. Study-wide background: Previous work identified around 120 million unique TCR beta sequences from about 179 million T cells. Findings and limits, study-wide: The number of N-insertions in an Asian-associated ancestry cluster was reportedly below the roughly 670-donor mean in a later analysis. It was 160 or so TCR beta chains that were listed as cytomegalovirus-associated. V- and J-gene trimming in TCR beta was tied to a missense DCLRE1C variant by an analysis performed later.

The V and J ends lost 0 bases and 4 bases, in that order; junction bases with no gene match: 7. CDR1 is SGHNT, CDR2 YYREEE, per germline (reference sequence). The CDR3 spans 15 residues. In the PCR, 60 Vbeta and 13 Jbeta primers were used. The repertoire was sequenced with immunoSEQ multiplex PCR; TCRdb's copy has only in-frame clones and lacks some. The table shows over 120,000 clones, with approximately 82% occurring only once. The chain has TRBV5-4 and TRBJ2-7; TRBD2 matches at 7 bases. The specimen sequenced was PBMCs. The clonotype was recovered from a woman aged 55-70 years in good health and CMV-seropositive. In DNA, the CDR3 is TGTGCCAGCAGCTTGGGGACTAGTGCTTCATACGAGCAGTACTTC. This codes for CASSLGTSASYEQYF.